In this sample, the clone carrying this T cell receptor (beta chain) turned up a few times. Its cognate antigen is unknown. The source of the sample is a study of T cells in Graves' hyperthyroidism and ophthalmopathy. Study-wide results and caveats: Among clonotypes expanded in thyroid above 0.001, most were also found in blood.

TCR beta CDR3 region amplification was performed from RNA transcripts. HTBI primers were employed in a first-round RT-PCR of the TCR CDR3. TCRdb called the multiplex PCR reads again in MiXCR, with one record for every CDR3 protein. The data contain about 290,000 distinct CDR3 sequences, about 14% of them seen just once; the ten biggest clones take up 7% to 8.5%. The V gene end was trimmed by 4 bases and the J gene end by 1 base; junction bases not matched to a gene: 5. The germline gives CDR1 SGHDT, CDR2 YYEEEE. The CDR3 runs to 17 residues. Fresh 10 ml peripheral blood yielded PBMCs. This receptor was obtained from a woman aged 25 to 39 with Graves' hyperthyroidism that later progressed to Graves' ophthalmopathy. The chain links TRBV5-6 to TRBJ2-1; TRBD2 aligns across 13 bases. Sequenced: blood. The CDR3 region has the DNA TGTGCCAGCAGCGGACTAGCGGGAGAGGGGTCCTACAATGAGCAGTTCTTC. It encodes CASSGLAGEGSYNEQFF. The complete variable domain, with remaining parts taken from reference TRBV5-6 and TRBJ2-1, reads DAGVTQSPTHLIKTRGQQVTLRCSPKSGHDTVSWYQQALGQGPQFIFQYYEEEERQRGNFPDRFSGHQFPNYSSELNVNALLLGDSALYLCASSGLAGEGSYNEQFFGPGTRLTVL.